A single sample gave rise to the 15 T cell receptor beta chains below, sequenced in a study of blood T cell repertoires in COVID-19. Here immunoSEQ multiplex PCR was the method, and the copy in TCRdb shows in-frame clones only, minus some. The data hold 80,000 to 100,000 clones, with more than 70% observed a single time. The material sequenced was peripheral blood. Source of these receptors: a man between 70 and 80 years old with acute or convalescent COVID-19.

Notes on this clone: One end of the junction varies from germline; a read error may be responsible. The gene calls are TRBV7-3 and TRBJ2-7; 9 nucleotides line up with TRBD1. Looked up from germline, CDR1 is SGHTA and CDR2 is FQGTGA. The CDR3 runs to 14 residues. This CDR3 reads CASSPGQGSSEQYF. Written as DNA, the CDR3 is TGTGCCAGCAGCCCGGGACAGGGATCCTCCGAGCAGTACTTC.

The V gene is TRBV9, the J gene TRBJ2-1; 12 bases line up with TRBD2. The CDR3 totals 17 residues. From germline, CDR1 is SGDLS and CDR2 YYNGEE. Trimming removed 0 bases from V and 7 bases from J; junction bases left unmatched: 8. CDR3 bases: TGTGCCAGCAGCGTAGCTCCTCTAGCGGGAGGGCAGAATGAGCAGTTCTTC. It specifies CASSVAPLAGGQNEQFF.

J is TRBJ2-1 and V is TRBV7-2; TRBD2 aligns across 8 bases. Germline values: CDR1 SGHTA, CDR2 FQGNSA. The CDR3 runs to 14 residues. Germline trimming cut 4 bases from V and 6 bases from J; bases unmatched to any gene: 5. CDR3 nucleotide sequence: TGTGCCAGCAGCTCCACCGGGACTAGCAATGAGCAGTTCTTC. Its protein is CASSSTGTSNEQFF.

CDR3 in DNA: TGCGCCAGCAGCTCCGGACAGGGGGCGGGTAATTCACCCCTCCACTTT. Translating gives CASSSGQGAGNSPLHF. The V gene is TRBV5-1, the J gene TRBJ1-6; 11 bases map to TRBD1. The CDR3 totals 16 residues. The trim removed 3 bases at V and 6 bases at J, leaving 5 bases unmatched. Germline V CDR1 and CDR2: SGHRS, YFSETQ.

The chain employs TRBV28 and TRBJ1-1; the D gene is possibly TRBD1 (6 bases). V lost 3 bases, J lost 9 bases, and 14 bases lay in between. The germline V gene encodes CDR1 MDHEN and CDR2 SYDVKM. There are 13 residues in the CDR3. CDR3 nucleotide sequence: TGTGCCAGCAGTTTCGGGGGGGCGGAAAAAGCTTTCTTT. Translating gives CASSFGGAEKAFF.

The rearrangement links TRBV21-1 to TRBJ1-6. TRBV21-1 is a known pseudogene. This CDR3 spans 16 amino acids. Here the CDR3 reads CASSWRGNSYNSPLHF. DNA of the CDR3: TGTGCCAGCAGCTGGCGGGGGAACTCCTATAATTCACCCCTCCACTTT.

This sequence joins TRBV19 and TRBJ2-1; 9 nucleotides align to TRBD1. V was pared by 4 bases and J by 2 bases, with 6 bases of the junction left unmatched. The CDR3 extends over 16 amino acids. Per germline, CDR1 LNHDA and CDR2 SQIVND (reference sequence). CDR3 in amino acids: CASSTYRGRAYNEQFF. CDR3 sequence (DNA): TGTGCCAGTAGTACTTACAGGGGGCGAGCCTACAATGAGCAGTTCTTC.

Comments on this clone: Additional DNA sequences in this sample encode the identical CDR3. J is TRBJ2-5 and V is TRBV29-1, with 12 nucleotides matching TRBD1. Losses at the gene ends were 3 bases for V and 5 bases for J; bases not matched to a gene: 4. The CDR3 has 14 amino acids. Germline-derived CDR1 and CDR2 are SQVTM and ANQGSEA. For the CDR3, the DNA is TGCAGCGTTGATAGGGACAGGGGGCGGGAGACCCAGTACTTC. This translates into CSVDRDRGRETQYF.

The CDR3 protein is CASSLTGGAGYTF. The DNA for the CDR3 is TGCGCCAGCAGCCTGACAGGGGGCGCTGGCTACACCTTC. This chain uses TRBV5-1 with TRBJ1-2; TRBD1 matches at 10 bases. Germline loops: CDR1 SGHRS, CDR2 YFSETQ. V gave up 4 bases and J gave up 7 bases; unmatched junction bases: 4. The CDR3 spans 13 residues.

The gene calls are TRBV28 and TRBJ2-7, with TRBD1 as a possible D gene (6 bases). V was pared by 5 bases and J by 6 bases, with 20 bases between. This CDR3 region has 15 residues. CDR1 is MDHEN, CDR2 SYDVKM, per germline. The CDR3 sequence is CASSLTGSNFGEQYF. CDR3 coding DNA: TGTGCCAGCAGTCTTACAGGGTCGAACTTTGGCGAGCAGTACTTC. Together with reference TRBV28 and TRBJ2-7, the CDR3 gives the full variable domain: DVKVTQSSRYLVKRTGEKVFLECVQDMDHENMFWYRQDPGLGLRLIYFSYDVKMKEKGDIPEGYSVSREKKERFSLILESASTNQTSMYLCASSLTGSNFGEQYFGPGTRLTVT.

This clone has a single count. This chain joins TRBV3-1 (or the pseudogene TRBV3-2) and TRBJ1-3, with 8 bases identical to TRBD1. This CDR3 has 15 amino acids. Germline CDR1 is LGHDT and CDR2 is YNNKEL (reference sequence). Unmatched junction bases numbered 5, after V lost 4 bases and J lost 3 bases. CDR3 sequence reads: CASSLGQGYGNTIYF. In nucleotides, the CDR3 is TGTGCCAGCAGCCTAGGACAGGGATATGGAAACACCATATATTTT.

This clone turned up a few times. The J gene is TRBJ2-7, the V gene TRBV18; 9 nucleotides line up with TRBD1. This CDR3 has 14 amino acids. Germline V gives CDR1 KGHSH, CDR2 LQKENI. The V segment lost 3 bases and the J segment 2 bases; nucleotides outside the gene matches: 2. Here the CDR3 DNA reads TGTGCCAGCTCACCCGGGACAGGGACCTACGAGCAGTACTTC. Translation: CASSPGTGTYEQYF.

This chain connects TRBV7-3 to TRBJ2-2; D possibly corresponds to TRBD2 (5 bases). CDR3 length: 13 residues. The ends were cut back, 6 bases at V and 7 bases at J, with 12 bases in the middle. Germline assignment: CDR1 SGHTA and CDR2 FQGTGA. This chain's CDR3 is CASSLASGGELFF. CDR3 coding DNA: TGTGCCAGCAGTCTAGCTTCTGGCGGGGAGCTGTTTTTT. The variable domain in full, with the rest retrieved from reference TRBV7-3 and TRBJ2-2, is GAGVSQTPSNKVTEKGKYVELRCDPISGHTALYWYRQSLGQGPEFLIYFQGTGAADDSGLPNDRFFAVRPEGSVSTLKIQRTERGDSAVYLCASSLASGGELFFGEGSRLTVL.

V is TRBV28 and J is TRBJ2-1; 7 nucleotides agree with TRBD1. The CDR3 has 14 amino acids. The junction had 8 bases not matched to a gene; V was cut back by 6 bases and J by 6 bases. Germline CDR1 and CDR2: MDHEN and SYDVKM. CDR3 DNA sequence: TGTGCCAGCAGGCGACAGGGTAGTTCCAATGAGCAGTTCTTC. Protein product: CASRRQGSSNEQFF. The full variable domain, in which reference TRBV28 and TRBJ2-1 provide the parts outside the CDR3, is DVKVTQSSRYLVKRTGEKVFLECVQDMDHENMFWYRQDPGLGLRLIYFSYDVKMKEKGDIPEGYSVSREKKERFSLILESASTNQTSMYLCASRRQGSSNEQFFGPGTRLTVL.

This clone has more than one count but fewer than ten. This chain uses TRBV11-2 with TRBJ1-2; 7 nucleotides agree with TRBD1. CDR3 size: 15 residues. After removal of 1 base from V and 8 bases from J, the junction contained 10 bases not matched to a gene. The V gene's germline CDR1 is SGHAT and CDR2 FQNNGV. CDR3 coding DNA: TGTGCCAGCAGCTTAGCAGGAGGGGGCGCACGGGGCTACACCTTC. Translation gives CASSLAGGGARGYTF.